The 5 T cell receptor beta chains reported below all come from one sample, sequenced in a study of identical twins. TCRdb ran MiXCR on the 5' RACE reads and lists one entry per CDR3 protein. The table has about 900,000 distinct CDR3 sequences, 10% to 15% seen once. These same data were also listed under a study on yellow fever vaccine responses in identical twins.

Material: PBMCs. Receptor source: a woman under 30 in good health.

V usage is TRBV5-1 and J usage is TRBJ1-1; 12 bases fit TRBD1. J lost 5 bases, V lost 0 bases, and 11 bases had no gene match. The CDR3 consists of 18 residues. Germline assignment: CDR1 SGHRS and CDR2 YFSETQ. CDR3 loop: CASSLDRDRGRWGTEAFF. As DNA, the CDR3 is TGCGCCAGCAGCTTGGACCGGGACAGGGGGCGTTGGGGTACTGAAGCTTTCTTT.

This clonotype has just a few counts. This chain links TRBV5-1 with TRBJ2-7; 7 nucleotides line up with TRBD2. CDR1 is SGHRS and CDR2 is YFSETQ in the germline V gene. This CDR3 is 15 amino acids long. V lost 7 bases and J lost 5; bases outside the gene matches: 15. CDR3 protein: CASHLGLGGSNEQYF. The CDR3 coding sequence is TGCGCCAGCCACCTCGGACTTGGCGGGAGCAACGAGCAGTACTTC.

This rearrangement joins TRBV5-1 to TRBJ1-2; 12 positions match TRBD1. V lost 4 bases and J lost 0; bases outside the gene matches: 7. The CDR3 runs to 17 residues. CDR1 SGHRS and CDR2 YFSETQ come from the germline V gene. The CDR3 sequence is CASSLRDRGPPNYGYTF. CDR3 DNA: TGCGCCAGCAGCCTCCGGGACAGGGGGCCCCCTAACTATGGCTACACCTTC.

This clonotype was observed a handful of times. CDR3 amino acids: CASSFMGHEQFF. The CDR3 DNA follows: TGTGCCAGCAGTTTTATGGGGCATGAGCAGTTCTTC. The chain links TRBV12-3 or TRBV12-4 to TRBJ2-1, with D perhaps matching TRBD1 (5 bases). This CDR3 contains 12 residues. V lost 3 bases and J lost 8, with 8 bases in between.

This clonotype was observed at least ten times. The gene calls are TRBV11-2 and TRBJ1-2; D might be TRBD1 (5 bases). Germline V CDR1 and CDR2: SGHAT, FQNNGV. Trimming took off 4 bases at V and 0 bases at J, with 12 bases between the two ends. This CDR3 region has 15 residues. CDR3 in amino acids: CASSSTAGTNYGYTF. CDR3 DNA: TGTGCCAGCAGCTCGACGGCAGGGACTAACTATGGCTACACCTTC.